Listed below are T cell receptor beta chains from one sample, sequenced in a study of blood T cell repertoires in COVID-19. Profiled with immunoSEQ multiplex PCR; TCRdb holds only in-frame clones, not every one. Here the sample spans 200,000 to 300,000 clones, less than 90% being singletons. The specimen was peripheral blood. The receptors were gathered from a man between 25 and 39 years old with active or convalescent COVID-19. CDR3s include the opening cysteine and the closing phenylalanine or tryptophan. The D gene is left open where the match is weak. Clone sizes are given selectively: once, few, many, or a class where the clone is expanded.

V gene,clone size,J gene,D gene,CDR3 protein,CDR3 DNA
TRBV27,-,TRBJ2-7,-,CASSLSPLSEQYF,TGTGCCAGCAGTTTGAGCCCTCTGAGCGAGCAGTACTTC
TRBV7-2,once,TRBJ2-7,TRBD1,CASSLVPGGSYEQYF,TGTGCCAGCAGCTTAGTCCCAGGGGGCTCCTACGAGCAGTACTTC
TRBV27,-,TRBJ1-5,TRBD1,CASSLAGQGFQPQHF,TGTGCCAGCAGTTTGGCGGGACAGGGGTTCCAGCCCCAGCATTTT
TRBV19,-,TRBJ1-6,-,CASSIRQGSNNSPLHF,TGTGCCAGTAGTATTCGGCAGGGCAGTAATAATTCACCCCTCCACTTT
TRBV11-3,-,TRBJ1-1,-,CASRRHNTAAPLAFF,TGTGCCAGCAGACGACATAATACAGCGGCACCCTTGGCTTTCTTT
TRBV7-9,-,TRBJ1-6,TRBD1,CASSLRGTGQPYNSPLHF,TGTGCCAGCAGCCTCAGAGGGACAGGCCAGCCCTATAATTCACCCCTCCACTTT
TRBV6-5,-,TRBJ1-1,TRBD1,CASGQGMNTEAFF,TGTGCCAGCGGACAGGGAATGAACACTGAAGCTTTCTTT
TRBV6-2/TRBV6-3,-,TRBJ1-1,TRBD1,CASSLLPGTGMRNRLHTEAFF,TGTGCCAGCAGTCTTCTTCCCGGGACAGGGATGAGGAATAGGTTACACACTGAAGCTTTCTTT
TRBV9,-,TRBJ1-4,TRBD1,CASSETGNGANEKLFF,TGTGCCAGCAGCGAGACAGGGAATGGGGCTAATGAAAAACTGTTTTTT
TRBV27,-,TRBJ2-7,TRBD2,CASSDFCASGDYEQYF,TGTGCCAGCAGTGACTTCTGTGCTAGCGGGGACTACGAGCAGTACTTC
TRBV7-2,once,TRBJ2-5,TRBD1,CASSGSGQGAETQYF,TGTGCCAGCAGCGGGTCGGGACAGGGAGCGGAGACCCAGTACTTC
TRBV6-5,-,TRBJ2-3,-,CASSLGRGGTDTQYF,TGTGCCAGCAGCTTGGGGCGGGGAGGCACAGATACGCAGTATTTT
TRBV6-5,-,TRBJ2-3,TRBD1,CASSWGQISTDTQYF,TGTGCCAGCAGTTGGGGACAGATTAGCACAGATACGCAGTATTTT
TRBV5-4,-,TRBJ2-5,-,CASSIPSVGETQYF,TGTGCCAGCAGCATACCTAGCGTAGGAGAGACCCAGTACTTC
TRBV18,-,TRBJ1-1,TRBD1,CASSPLYRGRLRTEAFF,TGTGCCAGCTCACCACTATACAGGGGGCGATTGAGGACTGAAGCTTTCTTT
TRBV5-4,-,TRBJ1-1,TRBD1,CAGELAGGTEAFF,TGTGCCGGTGAATTGGCAGGGGGCACTGAAGCTTTCTTT
TRBV4-1,-,TRBJ1-6,-,CASSQVGQAGLVSPLHF,TGCGCCAGCAGCCAAGTAGGGCAGGCAGGGTTGGTTTCACCCCTCCACTTT
TRBV10-3,-,TRBJ2-7,-,CAISQLSDEQYF,TGTGCCATCAGTCAACTTTCCGACGAGCAGTACTTC
TRBV7-3,-,TRBJ2-1,-,CASSLGLIREQFF,TGTGCCAGCAGCTTAGGGCTGATAAGGGAGCAGTTCTTC
TRBV7-3,-,TRBJ2-3,TRBD2,CASSPLAGAKSDTQYF,TGTGCCAGCAGCCCGTTAGCGGGGGCGAAGAGCGATACGCAGTATTTT
TRBV19,-,TRBJ1-5,TRBD1,CASSSIAQGATQPQHF,TGTGCCAGTAGTTCTATCGCACAGGGGGCGACTCAGCCCCAGCATTTT
TRBV23-1,-,TRBJ1-2,-,CASSQPGPFGYTF,TGCGCCAGCAGTCAACCAGGGCCTTTCGGCTACACCTTC
TRBV7-8,-,TRBJ1-1,-,CASRLATGNTEAFF,TGTGCCAGCAGATTGGCGACAGGGAACACTGAAGCTTTCTTT
TRBV3-1/TRBV3-2,-,TRBJ1-1,-,CASSQDLFGAGVTEAFF,TGTGCCAGCAGCCAAGATTTGTTTGGGGCGGGGGTCACTGAAGCTTTCTTT
TRBV7-8,-,TRBJ1-2,-,CASSSAGEIVYGYTF,TGTGCCAGCAGCTCGGCTGGGGAGATCGTCTATGGCTACACCTTC
TRBV30,-,TRBJ1-2,TRBD1,CAWNLWWGGTGNGYTF,TGTGCCTGGAATCTCTGGTGGGGCGGGACAGGGAATGGCTACACCTTC
TRBV7-2,-,TRBJ1-6,-,CASSLPLYNSPLHF,TGTGCCAGCAGCTTGCCACTCTATAATTCACCCCTCCACTTT
TRBV6-1,few,TRBJ1-4,TRBD1,CASSDDRVGEKLFF,TGTGCCAGCAGTGATGACAGGGTGGGTGAAAAACTGTTTTTT
TRBV10-3,once,TRBJ2-7,TRBD1,CAIKRDRAEYEQYF,TGTGCCATCAAAAGGGACAGGGCAGAGTACGAGCAGTACTTC
TRBV11-2,-,TRBJ2-3,TRBD1,CASSPDRVGEGYF,TGTGCCAGCAGCCCGGACAGGGTGGGAGAGGGGTATTTT
TRBV4-1,once,TRBJ2-7,TRBD2,CASSQVEAGLTYEQYF,TGCGCCAGCAGCCAAGTGGAAGCGGGGCTTACCTACGAGCAGTACTTC
TRBV7-3,-,TRBJ2-2,TRBD1,CASSPRAGTGGVGELFF,TGTGCCAGCAGCCCAAGGGCGGGGACAGGGGGGGTCGGGGAGCTGTTTTTT
TRBV19,-,TRBJ2-3,-,CASSTTDRSTDTQYF,TGTGCCAGTAGTACGACTGACAGGAGCACAGATACGCAGTATTTT
TRBV10-2,-,TRBJ2-5,TRBD1,CASSWTGVQETQYF,TGCGCCAGCAGTTGGACAGGGGTTCAAGAGACCCAGTACTTC
TRBV2,-,TRBJ1-3,-,CASSEARRGNTIYF,TGTGCCAGCAGTGAGGCCCGGCGGGGAAACACCATATATTTT
TRBV10-3,-,TRBJ2-3,TRBD1,CAIKPGQGRMSAGDTQYF,TGTGCCATCAAGCCGGGACAGGGAAGGATGAGCGCAGGGGATACGCAGTATTTT
TRBV7-9,-,TRBJ2-1,-,CASSSPSGRYNEQFF,TGTGCCAGCAGCTCGCCCAGCGGGCGTTACAATGAGCAGTTCTTC
TRBV5-4,few,TRBJ1-1,TRBD1,CASSVGQGDKPNTEAFF,TGTGCCAGCAGCGTGGGACAGGGTGATAAACCGAACACTGAAGCTTTCTTT